Listed here are 5 T cell receptor beta chains from one sample, sequenced in a study of CD8+CD57+ T cells in acquired aplastic anemia. The sequenced patients had an expansion of CD8+CD57+ cells seen by flow cytometry. Genomic DNA provided the template from which TCR beta VDJ and CDR3 profiles were obtained. MiXCR, applied by TCRdb to the reads, yields one record per CDR3 protein. The sample shows about 290,000 distinct CDR3 sequences, 45% to 65% of them seen only once. Sequenced material: sorted CD4+, CD8+, or CD8+CD57+ T cells (not recorded which) from PBMCs. The receptor source for this set is a human donor with aplastic anemia.

In this sample, this clonotype turned up many times. Here the CDR3 DNA reads TGTGCCATCAGCGCCACTAGCGGGAGGATGAATGAGCAGTTCTTC. It encodes CAISATSGRMNEQFF. V is TRBV10-3 and J is TRBJ2-1, with 12 nucleotides matching TRBD2. Trimming cost V 6 bases and J 7 bases; bases outside gene matches: 7. The length of the CDR3 is 15 residues. CDR1 is ENHRY, CDR2 SYGVKD, per germline.

In its sample, this clonotype was seen many times. V is TRBV7-9 and J is TRBJ2-5, with D perhaps given as TRBD1 or TRBD2 (5 bases each). CDR3 length: 15 amino acids. Germline V CDR1 and CDR2: SEHNR, FQNEAQ (reference sequence). With 2 bases removed from V and 5 bases from J, the gap between germline ends came to 15 bases. The DNA for the CDR3 is TGTGCCAGCAGCTTATTCGCTGGGGGTGGGGAGACCCAGTACTTC. It translates to CASSLFAGGGETQYF.

The chain links TRBV27 to TRBJ2-7; 8 nucleotides align to TRBD2. J lost 0 bases, V lost 5 bases, and 9 bases had no gene match. The CDR3 loop spans 16 amino acids. In germline, CDR1 is MNHEY, CDR2 SMNVEV (reference sequence). CDR3 DNA: TGTGCCAGCAGTGCCTTGACTAGCGCTGGCTCCTACGAGCAGTACTTC. It specifies CASSALTSAGSYEQYF.

This chain connects TRBV7-6 to TRBJ1-1; weak D call: TRBD1 (5 bases). Deletions cut 2 bases from V and 2 bases from J, with 12 bases between. Germline V gene data show CDR1 as SGHVS and CDR2 as FNYEAQ. This CDR3 contains 15 residues. The CDR3, as DNA: TGTGCCAGCAGCTTAAGGGGATCCGGAAACACTGAAGCTTTCTTT. Amino acids: CASSLRGSGNTEAFF.

Only one count was recorded for this clonotype. Just one base apart from a much larger clone, this may be a read error. The genes are TRBV6-7 and TRBJ2-2, with TRBD2 matching 14 bases. TRBV6-7 is filed as an ORF, its function uncertain. The CDR3 totals 17 residues. The CDR3 region has the DNA TGTGCCAGCAGTTATCCGAGGACTAGCGGGGGGAACGGGGAGCTGGTTTTT. As protein: CASSYPRTSGGNGELVF.